A single sample gave rise to the 26 T cell receptor beta chains below, sequenced in a study of cytomegalovirus exposure and HLA in healthy donors. A multiplex PCR was run with 60 Vbeta primers and 13 Jbeta primers. Repertoires were generated with immunoSEQ multiplex PCR, while TCRdb's copy carries only in-frame clones and drops some. The sample consists of 120,000 or so clones, roughly 80% of them appearing once. The specimen was PBMCs. The receptors derive from a man aged 18-30 years in good health and CMV-seropositive.

V is TRBV9 and J is TRBJ1-2; D is perhaps TRBD1 (5 bases). Trimming took 2 bases from V and 4 from J, leaving 15 bases between them. The CDR3 covers 15 residues. Per germline, CDR1 SGDLS and CDR2 YYNGEE. The CDR3 loop reads CASSVSQGSRYGYTF. CDR3 nucleotide sequence: TGTGCCAGCAGCGTGTCCCAGGGTTCCCGCTATGGCTACACCTTC. The full variable domain, completed using reference TRBV9 and TRBJ1-2, is DSGVTQTPKHLITATGQRVTLRCSPRSGDLSVYWYQQSLDQGLQFLIQYYNGEERAKGNILERFSAQQFPDLHSELNLSSLELGDSALYFCASSVSQGSRYGYTFGSGTRLTVV.

The DNA of the CDR3 is TGTGCCAGCAGCCCTAACCCCGGACTAGCGGGGGGGGAGCAGTTCTTC. This encodes CASSPNPGLAGGEQFF. The gene calls are TRBV11-2 and TRBJ2-1, with 15 bases matching TRBD2. Germline trimming cut 5 bases from V and 10 bases from J; bases unmatched to any gene: 9. CDR3 length: 16 residues. The germline CDR1 and CDR2 sequences are SGHAT and FQNNGV.

Regarding this clone: Other DNA sequences in this specimen translate into the identical CDR3. The chain links TRBV27 to TRBJ1-5; tentative D call: TRBD1 (5 bases). Germline values: CDR1 MNHEY, CDR2 SMNVEV (reference sequence). CDR3 length: 13 residues. Trimming left V 5 bases short and J 6 bases short, with 11 bases between. The CDR3 protein is CASSLRRGQPQHF. Here the CDR3 DNA reads TGTGCCAGCAGTCTAAGGAGGGGTCAGCCCCAGCATTTT.

The chain employs TRBV10-2 and TRBJ2-6; 9 nucleotides align to TRBD1. Trimming at V came to 8 bases and at J to 0 bases, leaving 5 bases not matched to a gene. Germline CDR1 and CDR2: WSHSY and SAAADI. The length of the CDR3 is 16 residues. The CDR3 spells CASGGTGNSGANVLTF. The DNA of the CDR3 is TGCGCCAGCGGAGGGACAGGGAACTCTGGGGCCAACGTCCTGACTTTC.

This chain connects TRBV30 to TRBJ2-1; 9 bases are a match to TRBD2. The J segment lost 3 bases and the V segment lost 4 bases, leaving 1 base of the junction unmatched. The CDR3 runs 13 residues. The germline CDR1 and CDR2 sequences are GTSNPN and SVGIG (reference sequence). The CDR3, as DNA: TGTGCCTGGACTAGCGGGAACTACAATGAGCAGTTCTTC. Its protein product is CAWTSGNYNEQFF. The full variable domain, rest sourced from reference TRBV30 and TRBJ2-1, is SQTIHQWPATLVQPVGSPLSLECTVEGTSNPNLYWYRQAAGRGLQLLFYSVGIGQISSEVPQNLSASRPQDRQFILSSKKLLLSDSGFYLCAWTSGNYNEQFFGPGTRLTVL.

This chain links TRBV2 with TRBJ2-1; TRBD1 aligns across 8 bases. Per the germline V gene, CDR1 is SNHLY and CDR2 is FYNNEI. V gave up 7 bases and J gave up 6 bases; unmatched junction bases: 5. The CDR3 loop spans 13 amino acids. CDR3 sequence reads: CASTDRGFNEQFF. CDR3 coding DNA: TGTGCCAGCACTGACAGGGGCTTCAATGAGCAGTTCTTC.

This chain connects TRBV5-1 to TRBJ2-5, with 7 bases that match TRBD2. After removal of 0 bases from V and 5 bases from J, the junction contained 4 bases not matched to a gene. In germline, CDR1 is SGHRS, CDR2 YFSETQ. The CDR3 is 14 residues long. The CDR3 loop is CASSLVGGSETQYF. The CDR3, as DNA: TGCGCCAGCAGCTTGGTGGGAGGGTCGGAGACCCAGTACTTC.

The CDR3 loop reads CATRTGGWAANEKLFF. The CDR3 coding sequence is TGTGCCACCCGGACAGGGGGCTGGGCGGCTAATGAAAAACTGTTTTTT. This sequence joins TRBV28 and TRBJ1-4, with 11 bases fitting TRBD1. With V trimmed by 10 bases and J by 3 bases, 10 bases remained unmatched. CDR3 length equals 16 residues. The germline V gene encodes CDR1 MDHEN and CDR2 SYDVKM.

This clone has a single count. The chain employs TRBV19 and TRBJ1-4, with 9 bases lining up with TRBD1. CDR3 length: 18 amino acids. V dropped 6 bases and J dropped 3; count of bases not matched to a gene: 14. The germline V gene encodes CDR1 LNHDA and CDR2 SQIVND (reference sequence). The CDR3 loop reads CASSAHPGQGMANEKLFF. CDR3 DNA sequence: TGTGCCAGTAGCGCACACCCGGGACAGGGAATGGCTAATGAAAAACTGTTTTTT.

The chain uses TRBV19 and TRBJ1-2; 8 positions match TRBD1. Germline V gene data show CDR1 as LNHDA and CDR2 as SQIVND (reference sequence). V lost 5 bases and J lost 6; bases outside the gene matches: 11. This CDR3 spans 15 amino acids. CDR3 residues: CASSSQDRALDGYTF. The CDR3 DNA follows: TGTGCCAGTAGTTCACAGGACAGGGCCTTGGATGGCTACACCTTC. Looking up the rest from reference TRBV19 and TRBJ1-2 gives the full variable domain: DGGITQSPKYLFRKEGQNVTLSCEQNLNHDAMYWYRQDPGQGLRLIYYSQIVNDFQKGDIAEGYSVSREKKESFPLTVTSAQKNPTAFYLCASSSQDRALDGYTFGSGTRLTVV.

The chain has TRBV11-2 and TRBJ1-1; D perhaps matches TRBD1 (5 bases). The germline V gene encodes CDR1 SGHAT and CDR2 FQNNGV. This CDR3 is 12 amino acids long. Trimming removed 4 bases from V and 11 bases from J, with 14 bases in between. DNA for the CDR3: TGTGCCAGCAGCTACGCAGGGATTCGGGCTTTCTTT. Its protein product is CASSYAGIRAFF.

A single count supports this clone. The gene calls are TRBV6-6 and TRBJ2-5; 10 bases are shared with TRBD2. CDR3 size: 15 residues. Germline V gene sequence: CDR1 MNHNY, CDR2 SVGAGI (reference sequence). V trimming: 2 bases; J trimming: 2 bases; junction bases outside the gene matches: 2. CDR3 DNA sequence: TGTGCCAGCAGTTACGCTAGCGGGGGTCAAGAGACCCAGTACTTC. This sequence encodes CASSYASGGQETQYF.

The chain combines TRBV29-1 with TRBJ2-7; the match to TRBD1 covers 7 bases. V shed 5 bases, J shed 1 base, and the junction held 2 bases outside the gene matches. The CDR3 totals 12 residues. Per the germline V gene, CDR1 is SQVTM and CDR2 is ANQGSEA. The CDR3 reads CSVLGQSYEQYF. The CDR3 bases are TGCAGCGTTTTGGGACAGTCCTACGAGCAGTACTTC.

The CDR3 nucleotides read TGTGCCAGCAGCCAACTTCCGGGCAGGGGTGGCGGAGAGACCCAGTACTTC. This codes for CASSQLPGRGGGETQYF. The rearrangement links TRBV7-8 to TRBJ2-5, with D perhaps matching TRBD1 (6 bases). The CDR3 has 17 amino acids. V was cut by 5 bases and J by 4 bases, with 23 bases left in between. Per the germline V gene, CDR1 is SGHVS and CDR2 is FQNEAQ.

The J gene is TRBJ2-2, the V gene TRBV19; tentative D call: TRBD2 (5 bases). Germline CDR1 and CDR2: LNHDA and SQIVND (reference sequence). This CDR3 is 18 amino acids long. V shed 0 bases and J shed 3 bases, with 17 bases lying between them. Written as DNA, the CDR3 is TGTGCCAGTAGTATAGATGAGGGTGAAGTCAGACACACCGGGGAGCTGTTTTTT. As protein: CASSIDEGEVRHTGELFF. Variable domain in full (rest from reference TRBV19 and TRBJ2-2): DGGITQSPKYLFRKEGQNVTLSCEQNLNHDAMYWYRQDPGQGLRLIYYSQIVNDFQKGDIAEGYSVSREKKESFPLTVTSAQKNPTAFYLCASSIDEGEVRHTGELFFGEGSRLTVL.

V gene TRBV19 combines with J gene TRBJ1-2, with 7 bases matching TRBD1. The CDR3 has 14 amino acids. Trimming took 6 bases from V and 0 from J; bases not matched to a gene: 4. Germline loops: CDR1 LNHDA, CDR2 SQIVND (reference sequence). The CDR3 here is CASRTTGANYGYTF. CDR3 coding DNA: TGTGCCAGTAGAACTACAGGGGCTAACTATGGCTACACCTTC.

This chain joins TRBV7-9 and TRBJ2-7; TRBD1 agrees at 8 bases. Germline trimming cut 4 bases from V and 3 bases from J; bases unmatched to any gene: 5. The CDR3 length is 14 residues. Germline lookup yields CDR1 SEHNR and CDR2 FQNEAQ (reference sequence). The CDR3 spells CASSSGGSDYEQYF. The CDR3 DNA reads as TGTGCCAGCAGCTCAGGGGGCTCAGACTACGAGCAGTACTTC.

This sequence joins TRBV6-5 and TRBJ2-7; 8 bases line up with TRBD2. The germline gives CDR1 MNHEY, CDR2 SVGAGI. The CDR3 is made up of 15 amino acids. With V trimmed by 0 bases and J by 6 bases, 7 bases remained unmatched. CDR3 amino acids: CASSYSISGGTEQYF. For the CDR3, the DNA is TGTGCCAGCAGTTACTCGATCAGCGGGGGCACCGAGCAGTACTTC.

The chain links TRBV6-5 to TRBJ1-2, with 8 bases aligning to TRBD1. Per germline, CDR1 MNHEY and CDR2 SVGAGI. The ends lost 10 bases at V and 3 bases at J; junction bases unmatched: 7. The CDR3 spans 13 residues. The chain's CDR3 is CATGQGPYYGYTF. Here the CDR3 DNA reads TGTGCCACCGGACAGGGCCCATACTATGGCTACACCTTC.

This chain links TRBV30 with TRBJ2-1; TRBD2 aligns across 7 bases. Germline V gives CDR1 GTSNPN, CDR2 SVGIG (reference sequence). CDR3 size: 14 residues. With V trimmed by 5 bases and J by 5 bases, 9 bases remained unmatched. CDR3 region: CAWHRDYTHNEQFF. CDR3 in DNA: TGTGCCTGGCACCGGGACTATACCCACAATGAGCAGTTCTTC. Full variable domain (missing parts from reference TRBV30 and TRBJ2-1): SQTIHQWPATLVQPVGSPLSLECTVEGTSNPNLYWYRQAAGRGLQLLFYSVGIGQISSEVPQNLSASRPQDRQFILSSKKLLLSDSGFYLCAWHRDYTHNEQFFGPGTRLTVL.

This chain links TRBV2 with TRBJ1-4, with a possible D match to TRBD1 (6 bases). Germline-derived CDR1 and CDR2 are SNHLY and FYNNEI. V lost 6 bases, J lost 5 bases, and 13 bases lay in between. The CDR3 has 14 amino acids. CDR3 DNA sequence: TGTGCCAGCAGGGATACACAGGGAAATGAAAAACTGTTTTTT. Encoded protein: CASRDTQGNEKLFF.

The gene calls are TRBV30 and TRBJ1-5; D possibly corresponds to TRBD1 (6 bases). Trimming shortened V by 0 bases and J by 3 bases, and 15 bases separated the two germline ends. Germline V gene sequence: CDR1 GTSNPN, CDR2 SVGIG (reference sequence). The CDR3 is 16 amino acids. The CDR3 DNA sequence: TGTGCCTGGAGTGTACCAGGGGCGAGGGCCAATCAGCCCCAGCATTTT. It yields the protein CAWSVPGARANQPQHF. The variable domain in full, completed from reference TRBV30 and TRBJ1-5, reads SQTIHQWPATLVQPVGSPLSLECTVEGTSNPNLYWYRQAAGRGLQLLFYSVGIGQISSEVPQNLSASRPQDRQFILSSKKLLLSDSGFYLCAWSVPGARANQPQHFGDGTRLSIL.

V usage is TRBV19 and J usage is TRBJ2-3; TRBD2 matches 10 bases. In germline, CDR1 is LNHDA, CDR2 SQIVND (reference sequence). The CDR3 contains 16 residues. V dropped 10 bases and J dropped 2; count of bases not matched to a gene: 12. As DNA, the CDR3 is TGTGCCACTAACGCTCGGACTAGCGGAACCACAGATACGCAGTATTTT. This sequence encodes CATNARTSGTTDTQYF.

This chain uses TRBV6-5 with TRBJ1-1; D is unclear. V lost 0 bases and J 3 bases, leaving 5 bases between the germline ends. The germline CDR1 and CDR2 sequences are MNHEY and SVGAGI. The CDR3 runs to 13 residues. The CDR3: CASSYSADTEAFF. The CDR3, as DNA: TGTGCCAGCAGTTACTCGGCAGACACTGAAGCTTTCTTT.

This clone came up a few times. The V and J genes are TRBV6-1 and TRBJ1-1; 7 nucleotides align to TRBD1. The CDR3 runs 14 residues. Germline trimming cut 8 bases from V and 6 bases from J; bases unmatched to any gene: 12. Germline CDR1 is MNHNS and CDR2 is SASEGT. The CDR3 sequence: CASEDQIGTAEAFF. CDR3 in DNA: TGTGCCAGCGAAGACCAAATCGGGACAGCTGAAGCTTTCTTT.

The chain couples TRBV19 to TRBJ2-1, with 9 positions matching TRBD2. The CDR3 runs 13 residues. Germline lookup yields CDR1 LNHDA and CDR2 SQIVND (reference sequence). CDR3 nucleotides: TGTGCTGTCGCTGGGCGGGGGGGCAATGAGCAGTTCTTC. Amino acid sequence: CAVAGRGGNEQFF.